These T cell receptor beta chains were read from a single sample in a study of control samples from healthy donors and cancer patients. Sequenced by immunoSEQ multiplex PCR; TCRdb stores in-frame clones only, minus some. Seen here are 45,000 to 60,000 clones, roughly nine tenths observed once, and the top ten hold just under 0.8%. The specimen was PBMCs. These TCRs come from a man under 40 with colorectal cancer. Both conserved end residues are part of each CDR3. D genes are given only for firm matches. The size of a clone is reported for some rows only, either as once, few or many, or as a class for expanded clones.

TRBV27	.	14	TRBJ1-2	.	CASSFDGAGYGYTF	TGTGCCAGCAGTTTTGACGGGGCCGGCTATGGCTACACCTTC
TRBV20-1	.	11	TRBJ1-1	.	CKIPGNTEAFF	TGCAAGATACCTGGTAACACTGAAGCTTTCTTT
TRBV6-5	.	16	TRBJ1-1	.	CASSYSTRQLNTEAFF	TGTGCCAGCAGTTACTCGACTCGACAGTTGAACACTGAAGCTTTCTTT
TRBV4-2	.	18	TRBJ1-1	TRBD1	CASSQDDRARGMNTEAFF	TGTGCCAGCAGCCAAGACGACAGGGCCAGGGGGATGAACACTGAAGCTTTCTTT
TRBV30	.	15	TRBJ1-3	TRBD1	CAWSSPRTGINTIYF	TGTGCCTGGAGTTCCCCCCGGACAGGGATAAACACCATATATTTT
TRBV5-4	.	18	TRBJ1-6	.	CASSQFERGLSGNSPLHF	TGTGCCAGCAGCCAGTTTGAGCGGGGACTCAGTGGTAATTCACCCCTCCACTTT
TRBV7-9	.	12	TRBJ2-3	.	CASSFSTDTQYF	TGTGCCAGCAGCTTTAGCACAGATACGCAGTATTTT
TRBV24-1	.	12	TRBJ1-5	.	CATSDLTDTQHF	TGTGCCACCAGTGATTTGACGGACACGCAGCATTTT
TRBV27	.	14	TRBJ2-3	.	CASSLDRSTDTQYF	TGTGCCAGCAGTTTAGACCGCAGCACAGATACGCAGTATTTT
TRBV5-1	.	14	TRBJ1-1	.	CASSQPRENTEAFF	TGCGCCAGCAGCCAGCCGAGAGAGAACACTGAAGCTTTCTTT
TRBV25-1	once	15	TRBJ1-3	.	CASSDRGHAGNTIYF	TGTGCCAGCAGTGACAGGGGACATGCGGGAAACACCATATATTTT
TRBV4-3	.	15	TRBJ2-7	.	CASSQLRGSSYEQYF	TGCGCCAGCAGCCAGCTAAGGGGGTCCTCCTACGAGCAGTACTTC
TRBV12-5	.	18	TRBJ1-6	TRBD1	CASGLDPSTGIDNSPLHF	TGTGCTAGTGGTTTGGACCCCTCGACAGGGATCGATAATTCACCCCTCCACTTT
TRBV7-9	.	14	TRBJ1-2	.	CASSLVGGNYGYTF	TGTGCCAGCAGCTTGGTCGGGGGGAACTATGGCTACACCTTC
TRBV27	.	14	TRBJ1-1	TRBD1	CASSRQGPNTEAFF	TGTGCCAGCAGTCGACAGGGGCCGAACACTGAAGCTTTCTTT
TRBV10-3	.	14	TRBJ1-3	.	CAIGPGGLGNTIYF	TGTGCCATCGGCCCGGGAGGGCTCGGAAACACCATATATTTT
TRBV7-9	.	14	TRBJ1-1	.	CASTPPGRNTEAFF	TGTGCCAGCACCCCCCCGGGGAGGAACACTGAAGCTTTCTTT
TRBV7-2	.	17	TRBJ1-3	.	CASSLVSQRSSGNTIYF	TGTGCCAGCAGCTTAGTGTCCCAGAGGAGCTCTGGAAACACCATATATTTT
TRBV9	.	18	TRBJ2-2	TRBD2	CASSVGPPGLPYTGELFF	TGTGCCAGCAGCGTAGGACCTCCGGGACTACCTTACACCGGGGAGCTGTTTTTT
TRBV11-2	once	14	TRBJ2-3	TRBD1	CASSFGQEADTQYF	TGTGCCAGCAGCTTCGGACAGGAGGCAGATACGCAGTATTTT
TRBV4-3	.	16	TRBJ2-1	TRBD2	CASSQGLADSYNEQFF	TGCGCCAGCAGCCAAGGACTAGCAGATTCCTACAATGAGCAGTTCTTC
TRBV5-6	.	11	TRBJ2-5	.	CASSWKETQYF	TGTGCCAGCAGCTGGAAAGAGACCCAGTACTTC
TRBV12-5	.	14	TRBJ2-1	.	CASGLPGGLREQFF	TGTGCTAGTGGTTTGCCAGGGGGGCTTCGTGAGCAGTTCTTC
TRBV19	.	13	TRBJ2-5	.	CASNSGPLETQYF	TGTGCCAGTAACTCCGGGCCTTTAGAGACCCAGTACTTC
TRBV5-4	.	15	TRBJ2-7	.	CASGKLGLSSYEQYF	TGTGCCAGCGGAAAATTGGGGTTGTCTTCCTACGAGCAGTACTTC
TRBV29-1	.	15	TRBJ1-2	TRBD1	CSVSRDSPSNYGYTF	TGCAGCGTGTCCCGGGACAGCCCTTCTAACTATGGCTACACCTTC
TRBV5-1	once	17	TRBJ2-3	.	CASSLPRGAPLTDTQYF	TGCGCCAGCAGCTTGCCCAGAGGGGCCCCTCTCACAGATACGCAGTATTTT
TRBV9	.	15	TRBJ2-3	.	CASSDRDTYTDTQYF	TGTGCCAGCAGCGACCGGGACACCTACACAGATACGCAGTATTTT
TRBV2	.	13	TRBJ1-1	TRBD1	CASKRTGTGLAFF	TGTGCCAGCAAAAGGACAGGGACAGGATTAGCTTTCTTT
TRBV9	few	14	TRBJ2-7	TRBD1	CASSVDRDAYEQYF	TGTGCCAGCAGCGTCGACAGGGATGCCTACGAGCAGTACTTC
TRBV19	.	12	TRBJ1-1	.	CASGFGGTEAFF	TGTGCCAGTGGATTCGGGGGGACTGAAGCTTTCTTT
TRBV5-1	.	15	TRBJ2-1	.	CASSLGPGALNEQFF	TGCGCCAGCAGCTTGGGCCCAGGGGCCCTCAATGAGCAGTTCTTC
TRBV5-6	.	12	TRBJ2-3	.	CASSLSADTQYF	TGTGCCAGCAGCTTGTCGGCAGATACGCAGTATTTT
TRBV30	.	15	TRBJ1-6	TRBD1	CAWRDRAGVNSPLHF	TGTGCCTGGAGGGACAGGGCCGGGGTTAATTCACCCCTCCACTTT
TRBV27	.	11	TRBJ2-1	.	CASSFYNEQFF	TGTGCCAGCAGTTTTTACAATGAGCAGTTCTTC
TRBV19	.	15	TRBJ1-5	.	CASSLTAVANQPQHF	TGTGCCAGTAGTCTCACCGCGGTCGCTAATCAGCCCCAGCATTTT
TRBV27	.	14	TRBJ2-7	TRBD1	CASSSTGAAYEQYF	TGTGCCAGCAGTTCGACAGGGGCCGCCTACGAGCAGTACTTC
TRBV7-8	.	16	TRBJ1-6	TRBD1	CASSLIQPGQGSPLHF	TGTGCCAGCAGCCTAATACAACCGGGACAGGGTTCACCCCTCCACTTT
TRBV6-5	.	15	TRBJ2-1	.	CASSLGRWSYNEQFF	TGTGCCAGCAGCCTAGGACGGTGGTCCTACAATGAGCAGTTCTTC
TRBV11-2	.	13	TRBJ1-2	.	CASSPTGDYGYTF	TGTGCCAGCAGCCCGACAGGAGACTATGGCTACACCTTC
TRBV24-1	.	15	TRBJ2-3	.	CATSDFGLVGDTQYF	TGTGCCACCAGTGACTTCGGACTGGTAGGAGATACGCAGTATTTT
TRBV7-8	.	16	TRBJ1-1	.	CASSLNLAGPNTEAFF	TGTGCCAGCAGCTTAAATTTGGCAGGACCGAACACTGAAGCTTTCTTT
TRBV10-1	.	15	TRBJ1-1	.	CASSEYRTVGTEAFF	TGCGCCAGCAGTGAGTACAGGACAGTGGGCACTGAAGCTTTCTTT
TRBV10-3	.	15	TRBJ2-3	TRBD1	CAIRDRDRGTDTQYF	TGTGCCATCAGAGACCGGGACAGGGGAACAGATACGCAGTATTTT
TRBV4-2	.	15	TRBJ1-2	.	CASSQVKQGSAGYTF	TGTGCCAGCAGCCAAGTGAAGCAGGGGTCGGCGGGCTACACCTTC
TRBV5-1	.	22	TRBJ2-6	.	CASSLEGSGVYNYFSGANVLTF	TGCGCCAGCAGCTTGGAAGGGTCTGGGGTCTATAATTATTTTTCTGGGGCCAACGTCCTGACTTTC
TRBV6-2/TRBV6-3	.	17	TRBJ1-2	TRBD1	CASTPRTGRWQGYGYTF	TGTGCCAGCACCCCTCGGACAGGGAGGTGGCAGGGGTATGGCTACACCTTC
TRBV7-9	.	17	TRBJ2-2	TRBD1	CASSYLPGQGNAGELFF	TGTGCCAGCAGTTACCTTCCGGGACAGGGGAATGCCGGGGAGCTGTTTTTT
TRBV18	.	15	TRBJ1-6	.	CASSPRQGDNSPLHF	TGTGCCAGCTCACCACGGCAGGGCGATAATTCACCCCTCCACTTT
TRBV6-2/TRBV6-3	.	13	TRBJ2-2	.	CASSRDFSGELFF	TGTGCCAGCAGCCGGGACTTTTCCGGGGAGCTGTTTTTT
TRBV12-3/TRBV12-4	once	13	TRBJ1-2	.	CASSLFSGDGYTF	TGTGCCAGCAGTTTATTTTCGGGCGATGGCTACACCTTC
TRBV2	.	13	TRBJ2-2	.	CASSLVNTGELFF	TGTGCCAGCAGTCTAGTGAACACCGGGGAGCTGTTTTTT
TRBV30	.	12	TRBJ1-1	.	CAWSRVGDEAFF	TGTGCCTGGAGTAGGGTTGGGGATGAAGCTTTCTTT
TRBV19	.	13	TRBJ2-2	.	CASSPWGTGELFF	TGTGCCAGTAGTCCATGGGGCACCGGGGAGCTGTTTTTT
TRBV6-5	.	14	TRBJ1-3	.	CASSYAGSGNTIYF	TGTGCCAGCAGTTACGCAGGTTCTGGAAACACCATATATTTT
TRBV19	.	14	TRBJ2-3	TRBD1	CASRRGQSTDTQYF	TGTGCCAGTCGAAGGGGGCAGTCCACAGATACGCAGTATTTT
TRBV2	.	13	TRBJ2-1	.	CASSERRAYEQFF	TGTGCCAGCAGTGAACGCAGGGCTTACGAGCAGTTCTTC
TRBV9	.	15	TRBJ1-1	.	CASSVSGMWNTEAFF	TGTGCCAGCAGCGTTTCTGGGATGTGGAACACTGAAGCTTTCTTT
TRBV10-1	.	16	TRBJ2-7	TRBD1	CASKMMGQGSSYEQYF	TGCGCCAGCAAAATGATGGGACAGGGATCTTCCTACGAGCAGTACTTC
TRBV7-9	.	15	TRBJ2-7	TRBD1	CASSFGTGSAYEQYF	TGTGCCAGCAGCTTTGGGACAGGGTCGGCCTACGAGCAGTACTTC